This TCR beta chain was recovered during a study of beta chain features in type 1 diabetes. The CDR3 sequence is 12 residues long. V dropped 8 bases and J dropped 0 bases, with 10 bases sitting between them. CDR1 and CDR2 from the germline V gene are SQVTM and ANQGSEA. Every donor had blood drawn once into heparin, approximately 110 mL on average. Reverse transcribing all isolated RNA meant expressed TCRB transcripts were sequenced. Sequenced by immunoSEQ multiplex PCR; TCRdb stores in-frame clones only, minus some. This table has about 150,000 clones, approximately 10% appearing once. The receptor was isolated from a young man in good health. What was sequenced was central memory CD4+ T cells from blood. The rearrangement joins TRBV29-1 to TRBJ1-1; D not certain. The DNA of the CDR3 is TGCAGCCCCTCCCGAATGAACACTGAAGCTTTCTTT. Translation: CSPSRMNTEAFF.